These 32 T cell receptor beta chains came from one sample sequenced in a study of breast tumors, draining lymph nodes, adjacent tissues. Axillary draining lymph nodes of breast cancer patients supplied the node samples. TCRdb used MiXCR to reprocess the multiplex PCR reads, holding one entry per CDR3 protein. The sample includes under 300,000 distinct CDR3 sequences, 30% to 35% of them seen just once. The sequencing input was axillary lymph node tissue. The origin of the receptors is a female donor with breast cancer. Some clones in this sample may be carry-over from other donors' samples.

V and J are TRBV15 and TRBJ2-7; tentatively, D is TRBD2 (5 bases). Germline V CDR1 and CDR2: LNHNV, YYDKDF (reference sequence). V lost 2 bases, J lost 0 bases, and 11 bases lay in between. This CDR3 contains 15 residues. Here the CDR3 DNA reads TGTGCCACCAGCAGAAATCGGGATGGCTCCTACGAGCAGTACTTC. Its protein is CATSRNRDGSYEQYF. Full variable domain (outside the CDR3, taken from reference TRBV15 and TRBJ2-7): DAMVIQNPRYQVTQFGKPVTLSCSQTLNHNVMYWYQQKSSQAPKLLFHYYDKDFNNEADTPDNFQSRRPNTSFCFLDIRSPGLGDTAMYLCATSRNRDGSYEQYFGPGTRLTVT.

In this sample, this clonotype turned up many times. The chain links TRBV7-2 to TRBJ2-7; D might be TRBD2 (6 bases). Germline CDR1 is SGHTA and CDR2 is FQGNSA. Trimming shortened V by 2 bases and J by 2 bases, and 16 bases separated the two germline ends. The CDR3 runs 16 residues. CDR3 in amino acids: CASSLSGRGDPYEQYF. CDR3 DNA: TGTGCCAGCAGCTTAAGCGGGCGGGGAGATCCCTACGAGCAGTACTTC. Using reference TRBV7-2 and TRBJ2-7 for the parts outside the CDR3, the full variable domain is GAGVSQSPSNKVTEKGKDVELRCDPISGHTALYWYRQSLGQGLEFLIYFQGNSAPDKSGLPSDRFSAERTGGSVSTLTIQRTQQEDSAVYLCASSLSGRGDPYEQYFGPGTRLTVT.

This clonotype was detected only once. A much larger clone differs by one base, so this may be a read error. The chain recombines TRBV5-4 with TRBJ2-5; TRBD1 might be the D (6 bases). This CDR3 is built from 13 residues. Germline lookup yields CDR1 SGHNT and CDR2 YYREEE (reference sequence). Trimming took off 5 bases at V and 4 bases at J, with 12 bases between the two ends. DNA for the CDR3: TGTGCCAGCAGTCCCACAGGGACAGAGACCCAGTACTTC. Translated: CASSPTGTETQYF.

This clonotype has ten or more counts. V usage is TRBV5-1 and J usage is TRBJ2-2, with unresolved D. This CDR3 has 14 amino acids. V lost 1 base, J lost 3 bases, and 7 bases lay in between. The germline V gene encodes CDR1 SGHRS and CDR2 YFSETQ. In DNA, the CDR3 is TGCGCCAGCAGCTTGAGGACGGACACCGGGGAGCTGTTTTTT. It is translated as CASSLRTDTGELFF.

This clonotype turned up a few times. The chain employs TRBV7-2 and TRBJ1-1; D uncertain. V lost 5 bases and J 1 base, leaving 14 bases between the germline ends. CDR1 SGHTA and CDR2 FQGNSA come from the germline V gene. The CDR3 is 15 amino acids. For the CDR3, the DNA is TGTGCCAGCAGCCCAACGGAGTGGAGGAACACTGAAGCTTTCTTT. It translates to CASSPTEWRNTEAFF.

CDR3 in amino acids: CASSPGQRTDTQYF. DNA for the CDR3: TGTGCCAGCAGTCCGGGACAGCGCACAGATACGCAGTATTTT. The chain carries TRBV6-4 and TRBJ2-3; 7 nucleotides line up with TRBD1. Trimming removed 5 bases from V and 1 base from J; junction bases left unmatched: 3. The germline CDR1 and CDR2 sequences are MRHNA and SNTAGT. This CDR3 has 14 amino acids.

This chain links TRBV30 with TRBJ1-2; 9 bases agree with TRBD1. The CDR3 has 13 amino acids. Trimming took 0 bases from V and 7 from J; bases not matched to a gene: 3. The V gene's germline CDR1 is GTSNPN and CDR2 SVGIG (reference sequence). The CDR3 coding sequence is TGTGCCTGGAGTGTTGGGACAGGGCTTGGCTACACCTTC. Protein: CAWSVGTGLGYTF.

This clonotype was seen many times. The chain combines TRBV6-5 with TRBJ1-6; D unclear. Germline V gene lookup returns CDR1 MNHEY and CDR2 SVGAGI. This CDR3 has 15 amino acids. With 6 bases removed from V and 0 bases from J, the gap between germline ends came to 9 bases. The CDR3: CASSLGSSYNSPLHF. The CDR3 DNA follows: TGTGCCAGCAGCTTAGGGAGCTCCTATAATTCACCCCTCCACTTT.

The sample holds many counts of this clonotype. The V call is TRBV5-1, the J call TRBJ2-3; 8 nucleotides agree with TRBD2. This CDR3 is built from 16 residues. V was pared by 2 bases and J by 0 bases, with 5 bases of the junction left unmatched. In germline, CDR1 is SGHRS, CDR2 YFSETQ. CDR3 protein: CASSFMASGSTDTQYF. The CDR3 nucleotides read TGCGCCAGCAGCTTTATGGCTAGCGGGAGCACAGATACGCAGTATTTT.

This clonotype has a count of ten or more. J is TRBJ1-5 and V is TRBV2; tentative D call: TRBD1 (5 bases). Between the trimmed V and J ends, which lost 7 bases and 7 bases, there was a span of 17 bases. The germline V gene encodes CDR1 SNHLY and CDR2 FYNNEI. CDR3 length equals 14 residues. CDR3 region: CASKSAGWGQPQHF. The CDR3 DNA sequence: TGTGCCAGCAAAAGTGCAGGGTGGGGACAGCCCCAGCATTTT.

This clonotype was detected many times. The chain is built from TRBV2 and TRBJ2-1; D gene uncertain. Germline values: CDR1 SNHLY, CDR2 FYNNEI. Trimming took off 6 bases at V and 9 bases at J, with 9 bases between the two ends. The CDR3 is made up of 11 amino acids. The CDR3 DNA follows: TGTGCCAGCAGCCTCTCAACTGAGCAGTTCTTC. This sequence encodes CASSLSTEQFF.

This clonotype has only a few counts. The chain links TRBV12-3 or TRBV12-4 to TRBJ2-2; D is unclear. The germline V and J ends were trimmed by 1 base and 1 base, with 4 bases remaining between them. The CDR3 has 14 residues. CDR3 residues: CASSLVVNTGELFF. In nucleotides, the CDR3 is TGTGCCAGCAGTTTAGTAGTGAACACCGGGGAGCTGTTTTTT.

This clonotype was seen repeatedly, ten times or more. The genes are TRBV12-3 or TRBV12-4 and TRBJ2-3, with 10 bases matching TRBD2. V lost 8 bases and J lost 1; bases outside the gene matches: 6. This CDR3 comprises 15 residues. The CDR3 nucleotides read TGTGCCAGCCGTCTAGCGGGAGTCGGCACAGATACGCAGTATTTT. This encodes CASRLAGVGTDTQYF.

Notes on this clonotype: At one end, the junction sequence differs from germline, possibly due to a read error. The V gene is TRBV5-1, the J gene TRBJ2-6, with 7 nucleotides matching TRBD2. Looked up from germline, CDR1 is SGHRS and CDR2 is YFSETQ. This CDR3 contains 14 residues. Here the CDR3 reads CASSGTSGAYVLTF. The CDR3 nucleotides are TGCGCCAGCAGCGGGACCAGCGGGGCCTACGTCCTGACTTTC.

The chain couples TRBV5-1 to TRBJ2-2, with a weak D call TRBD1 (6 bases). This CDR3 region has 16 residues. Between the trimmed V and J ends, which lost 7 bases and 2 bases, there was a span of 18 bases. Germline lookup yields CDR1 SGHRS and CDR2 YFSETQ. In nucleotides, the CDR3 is TGCGCCAGCTGCAGGGGAGAAGCTGGAAACACCGGGGAGCTGTTTTTT. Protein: CASCRGEAGNTGELFF.

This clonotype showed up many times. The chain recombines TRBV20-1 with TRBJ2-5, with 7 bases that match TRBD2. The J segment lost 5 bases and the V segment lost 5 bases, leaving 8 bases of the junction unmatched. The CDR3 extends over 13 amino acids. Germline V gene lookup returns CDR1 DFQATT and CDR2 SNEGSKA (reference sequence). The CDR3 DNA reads TGCAGTGCTGGATCGGGGGGAGGTGAGACCCAGTACTTC. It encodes CSAGSGGGETQYF.

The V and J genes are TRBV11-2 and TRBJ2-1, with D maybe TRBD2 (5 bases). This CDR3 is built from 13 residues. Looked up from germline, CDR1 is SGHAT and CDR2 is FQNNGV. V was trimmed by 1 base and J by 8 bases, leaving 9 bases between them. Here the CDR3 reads CASSLVEVYEQFF. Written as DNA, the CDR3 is TGTGCCAGCAGCTTAGTGGAGGTATATGAGCAGTTCTTC.

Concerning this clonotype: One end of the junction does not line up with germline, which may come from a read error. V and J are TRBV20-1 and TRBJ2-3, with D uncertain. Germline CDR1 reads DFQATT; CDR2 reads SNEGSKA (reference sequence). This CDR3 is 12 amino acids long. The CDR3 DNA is TGCAGTGCTACGGGTAGCACAGATACGCCGCATTTT. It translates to CSATGSTDTPHF.

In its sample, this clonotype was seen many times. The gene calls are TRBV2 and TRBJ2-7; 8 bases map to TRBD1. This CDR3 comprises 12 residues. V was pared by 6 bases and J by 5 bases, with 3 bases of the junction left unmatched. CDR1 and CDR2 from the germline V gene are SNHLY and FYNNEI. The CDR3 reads CASSQGADEQYF. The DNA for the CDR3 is TGTGCCAGCAGCCAGGGGGCTGACGAGCAGTACTTC.

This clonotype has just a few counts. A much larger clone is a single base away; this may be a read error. The chain's CDR3 is CSASMWDYGSTF. CDR3 coding DNA: TGCAGTGCTAGTATGTGGGACTATGGCTCCACCTTC. The chain uses TRBV20-1 and TRBJ1-2; tentatively, D is TRBD1 (5 bases). Looked up from germline, CDR1 is DFQATT and CDR2 is SNEGSKA (reference sequence). CDR3 length: 12 amino acids.

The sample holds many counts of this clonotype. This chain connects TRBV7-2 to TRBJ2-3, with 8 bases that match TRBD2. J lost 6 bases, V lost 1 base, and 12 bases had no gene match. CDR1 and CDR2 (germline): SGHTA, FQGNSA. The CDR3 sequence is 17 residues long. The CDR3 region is CASSLDLAGGPPDTQYF. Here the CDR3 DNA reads TGTGCCAGCAGCTTAGACCTGGCGGGAGGTCCCCCCGATACGCAGTATTTT.

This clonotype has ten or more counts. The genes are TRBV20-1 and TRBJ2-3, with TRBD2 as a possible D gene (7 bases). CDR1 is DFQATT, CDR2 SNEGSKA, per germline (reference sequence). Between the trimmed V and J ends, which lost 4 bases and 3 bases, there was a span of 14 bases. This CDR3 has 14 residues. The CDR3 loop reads CSATRGAGTDTQYF. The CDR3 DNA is TGCAGTGCTACCCGGGGGGCGGGGACAGATACGCAGTATTTT.

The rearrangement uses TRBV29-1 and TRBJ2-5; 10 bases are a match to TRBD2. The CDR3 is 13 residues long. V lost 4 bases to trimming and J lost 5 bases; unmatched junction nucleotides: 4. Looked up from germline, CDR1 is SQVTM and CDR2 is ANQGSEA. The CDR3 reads CSVGLAGVETQYF. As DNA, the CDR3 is TGCAGCGTTGGCCTAGCGGGAGTCGAGACCCAGTACTTC.

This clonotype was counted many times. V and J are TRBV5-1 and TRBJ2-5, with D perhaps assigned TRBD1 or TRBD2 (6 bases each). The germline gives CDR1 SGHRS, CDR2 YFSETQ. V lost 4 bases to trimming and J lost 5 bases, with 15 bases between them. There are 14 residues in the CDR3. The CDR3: CASSGGTGQETQYF. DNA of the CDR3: TGCGCCAGCAGCGGAGGGACTGGACAGGAGACCCAGTACTTC.

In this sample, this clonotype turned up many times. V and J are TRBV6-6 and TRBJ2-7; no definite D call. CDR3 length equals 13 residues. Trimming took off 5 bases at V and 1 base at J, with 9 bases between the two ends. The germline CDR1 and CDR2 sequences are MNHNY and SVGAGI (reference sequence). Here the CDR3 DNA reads TGTGCCAGCAGTCACGCCAGGTCCTACGAGCAGTACTTC. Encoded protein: CASSHARSYEQYF.

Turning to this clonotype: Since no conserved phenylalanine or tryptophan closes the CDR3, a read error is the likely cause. Written as DNA, the CDR3 is TGCAGTGCGGGGGAAGAGACCCAGTACTCC. Translated, it gives CSAGEETQYS. The chain couples TRBV20-1 to TRBJ2-5; perhaps D is TRBD1 or TRBD2 (5 bases each). Trimming pared 6 bases from V and 3 bases from J, leaving 5 bases between. The V gene's germline CDR1 is DFQATT and CDR2 SNEGSKA (reference sequence). This CDR3 contains 10 residues.

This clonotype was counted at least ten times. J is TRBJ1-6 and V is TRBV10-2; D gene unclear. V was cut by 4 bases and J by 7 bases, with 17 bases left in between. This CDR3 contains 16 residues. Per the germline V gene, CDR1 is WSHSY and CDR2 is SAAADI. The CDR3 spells CASSGTGPVPNSPLHF. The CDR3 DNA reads TGCGCCAGCAGTGGGACGGGCCCGGTTCCGAATTCACCCCTCCACTTT.

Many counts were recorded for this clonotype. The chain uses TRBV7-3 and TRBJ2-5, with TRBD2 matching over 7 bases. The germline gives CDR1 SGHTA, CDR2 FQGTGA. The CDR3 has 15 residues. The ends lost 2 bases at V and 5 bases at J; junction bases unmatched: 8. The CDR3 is CASSLGGAGMETQYF. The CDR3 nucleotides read TGTGCCAGCAGCTTAGGAGGAGCGGGGATGGAGACCCAGTACTTC. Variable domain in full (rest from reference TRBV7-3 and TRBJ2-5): GAGVSQTPSNKVTEKGKYVELRCDPISGHTALYWYRQSLGQGPEFLIYFQGTGAADDSGLPNDRFFAVRPEGSVSTLKIQRTERGDSAVYLCASSLGGAGMETQYFGPGTRLLVL.

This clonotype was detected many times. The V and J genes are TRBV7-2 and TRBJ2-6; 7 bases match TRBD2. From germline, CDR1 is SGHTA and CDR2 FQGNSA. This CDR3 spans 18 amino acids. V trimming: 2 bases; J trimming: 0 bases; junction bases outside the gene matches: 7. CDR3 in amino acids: CASSLRLADFSGANVLTF. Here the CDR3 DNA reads TGTGCCAGCAGCTTACGTCTAGCGGATTTCTCTGGGGCCAACGTCCTGACTTTC.

In nucleotides, the CDR3 is TGTGCCAGCAGACCCGGGACTAGCGGGGGATCGGGCGAGCAGTACTTC. Residues: CASRPGTSGGSGEQYF. This sequence joins TRBV7-2 and TRBJ2-7; 14 bases are shared with TRBD2. J gave up 6 bases and V 6 bases, and 10 bases lay outside the gene matches. CDR1 and CDR2 (germline): SGHTA, FQGNSA. The CDR3 loop spans 16 amino acids.

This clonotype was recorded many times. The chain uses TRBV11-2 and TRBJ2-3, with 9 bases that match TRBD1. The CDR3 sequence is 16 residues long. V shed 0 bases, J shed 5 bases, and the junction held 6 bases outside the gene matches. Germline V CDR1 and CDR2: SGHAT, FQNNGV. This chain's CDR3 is CASSLDRGQGGDTQYF. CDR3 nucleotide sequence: TGTGCCAGCAGCTTAGATAGGGGACAGGGAGGAGATACGCAGTATTTT.

CDR3 nucleotides: TGTGCCAGCAGCTTAGGAGATCAGGGGGGTAGAAACACCATATATTTT. Translation: CASSLGDQGGRNTIYF. This sequence joins TRBV11-2 and TRBJ1-3, with 7 bases identical to TRBD1. This CDR3 has 16 residues. The V gene end was trimmed by 1 base and the J gene end by 5 bases; junction bases not matched to a gene: 8. Germline lookup yields CDR1 SGHAT and CDR2 FQNNGV.